A single sample is the source of the 2 T cell receptor beta chains below, sequenced in a study of CD8 T cells in Susac syndrome. RNA in amounts of about 0.45 to 1 ug was reverse transcribed with random hexamers. TCRdb re-analysed the immunoSEQ multiplex PCR reads in MiXCR, keeping a single row per CDR3 protein. The table records 150,000 to 200,000 distinct CDR3 sequences, approximately 95% of them present only once. Sequencing was done on a sample of CD4+ T cells from PBMCs. These receptors all stem from a human donor in good health.

This clonotype was detected only once. This chain joins TRBV12-3 or TRBV12-4 and TRBJ2-5; unclear D gene. The V end was cut by 3 bases, the J end by 4 bases, with 9 bases between. The CDR3 is 13 residues long. CDR3 sequence (DNA): TGTGCCAGCAGTTTTGTCCCTGGAGAGACCCAGTACTTC. This encodes CASSFVPGETQYF.

The J gene is TRBJ2-1, the V gene TRBV25-1, with TRBD2 identical over 9 bases. The germline gives CDR1 MGHDK, CDR2 SYGVNS. With 3 bases clipped from V and 1 base from J, the junction kept 7 bases outside the gene matches. This CDR3 region has 17 residues. The CDR3 nucleotides read TGTGCCAGCAGTGATTATAGCGGGAGTCGGTCCTACAATGAGCAGTTCTTC. Protein sequence: CASSDYSGSRSYNEQFF.